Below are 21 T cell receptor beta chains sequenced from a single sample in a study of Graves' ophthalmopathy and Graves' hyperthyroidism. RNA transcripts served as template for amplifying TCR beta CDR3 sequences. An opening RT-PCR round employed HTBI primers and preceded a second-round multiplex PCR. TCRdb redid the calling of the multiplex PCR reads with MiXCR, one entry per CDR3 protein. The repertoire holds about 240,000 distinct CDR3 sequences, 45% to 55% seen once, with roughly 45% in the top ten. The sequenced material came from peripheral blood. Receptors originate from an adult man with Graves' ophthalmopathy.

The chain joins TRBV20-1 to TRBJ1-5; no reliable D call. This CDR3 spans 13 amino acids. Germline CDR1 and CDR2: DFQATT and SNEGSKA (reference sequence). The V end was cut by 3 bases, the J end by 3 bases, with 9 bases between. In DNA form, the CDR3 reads TGCAGTGCTAGCAAGTTAGCCAATCAGCCCCAGCATTTT. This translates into CSASKLANQPQHF.

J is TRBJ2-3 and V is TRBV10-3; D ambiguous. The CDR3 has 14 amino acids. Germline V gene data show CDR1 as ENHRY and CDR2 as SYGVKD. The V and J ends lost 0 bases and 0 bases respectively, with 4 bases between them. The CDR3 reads CAISESASTDTQYF. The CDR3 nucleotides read TGTGCCATCAGTGAGTCTGCTAGCACAGATACGCAGTATTTT.

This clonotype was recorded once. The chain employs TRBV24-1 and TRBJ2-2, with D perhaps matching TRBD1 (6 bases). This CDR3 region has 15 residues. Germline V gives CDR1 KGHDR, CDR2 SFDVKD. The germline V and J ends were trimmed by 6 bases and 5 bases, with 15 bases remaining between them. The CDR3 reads CATSPRDQGTGELFF. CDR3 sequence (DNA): TGTGCCACCAGTCCCCGGGATCAGGGGACCGGGGAGCTGTTTTTT.

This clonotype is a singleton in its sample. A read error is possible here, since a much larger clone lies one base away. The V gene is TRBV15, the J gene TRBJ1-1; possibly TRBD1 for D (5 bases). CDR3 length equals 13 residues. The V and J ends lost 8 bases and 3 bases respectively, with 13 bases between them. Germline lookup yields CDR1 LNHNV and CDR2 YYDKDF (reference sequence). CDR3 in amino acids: CATGRGEDTEAFF. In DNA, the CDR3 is TGTGCCACCGGTCGGGGGGAGGACACTGAAGCTTTCTTT.

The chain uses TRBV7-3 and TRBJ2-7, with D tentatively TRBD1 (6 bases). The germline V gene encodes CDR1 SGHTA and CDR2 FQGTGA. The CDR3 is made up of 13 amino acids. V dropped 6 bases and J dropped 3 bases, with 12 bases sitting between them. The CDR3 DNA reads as TGTGCCAGCAGTAGGACAGAGGGCTACGAGCAGTACTTC. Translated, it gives CASSRTEGYEQYF.

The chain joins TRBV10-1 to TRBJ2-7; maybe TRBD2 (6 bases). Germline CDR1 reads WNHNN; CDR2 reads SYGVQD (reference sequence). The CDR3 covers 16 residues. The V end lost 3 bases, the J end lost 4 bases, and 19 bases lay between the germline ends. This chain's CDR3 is CASSDLAGPNSYEQYF. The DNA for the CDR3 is TGCGCCAGCAGTGATTTGGCGGGACCGAACTCTTACGAGCAGTACTTC.

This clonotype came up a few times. In DNA form, the CDR3 reads TGTGCCAGCAGTGGGACTAGCGGAACCTACGAGCAGTACTTC. Amino acid sequence: CASSGTSGTYEQYF. The chain employs TRBV9 and TRBJ2-7; the match to TRBD2 covers 11 bases. Per the germline V gene, CDR1 is SGDLS and CDR2 is YYNGEE. Trimming cost V 5 bases and J 2 bases; bases outside gene matches: 3. The CDR3 covers 14 residues.

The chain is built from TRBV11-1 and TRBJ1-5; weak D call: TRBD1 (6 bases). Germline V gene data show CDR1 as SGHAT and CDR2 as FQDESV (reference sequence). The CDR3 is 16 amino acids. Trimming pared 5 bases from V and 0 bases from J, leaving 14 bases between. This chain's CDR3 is CASSAGGRFSNQPQHF. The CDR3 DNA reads TGTGCCAGCAGCGCCGGGGGCCGATTTAGCAATCAGCCCCAGCATTTT.

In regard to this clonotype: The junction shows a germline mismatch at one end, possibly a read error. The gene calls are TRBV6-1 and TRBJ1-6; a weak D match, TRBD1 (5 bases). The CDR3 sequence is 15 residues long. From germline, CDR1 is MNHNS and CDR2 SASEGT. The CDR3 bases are TGTGCCAGCAGTGAAGACGGGAGGGGTGGTTCACCCCCCCACTTT. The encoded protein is CASSEDGRGGSPPHF.

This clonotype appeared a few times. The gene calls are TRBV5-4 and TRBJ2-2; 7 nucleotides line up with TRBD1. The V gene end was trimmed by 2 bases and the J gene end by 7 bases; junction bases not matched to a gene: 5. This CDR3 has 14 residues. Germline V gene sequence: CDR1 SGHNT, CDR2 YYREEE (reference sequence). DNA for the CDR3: TGTGCCAGCAGCTTAGTTTCAGGGGGCGGGGAGCTGTTTTTT. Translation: CASSLVSGGGELFF.

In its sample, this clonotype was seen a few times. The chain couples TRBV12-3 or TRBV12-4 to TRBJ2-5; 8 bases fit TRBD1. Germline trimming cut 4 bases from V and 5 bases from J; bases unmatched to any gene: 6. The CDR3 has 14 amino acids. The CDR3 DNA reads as TGTGCCAGCAGTTCTGCTGGACAGGGTGAGACCCAGTACTTC. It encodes CASSSAGQGETQYF.

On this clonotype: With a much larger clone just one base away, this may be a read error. CDR3 loop: CASSLTSEPPLHF. In DNA form, the CDR3 reads TGTGCCAGCAGCCTCACGAGTGAGCCACCCCTCCACTTT. The genes are TRBV7-8 and TRBJ1-6; D ambiguous. V lost 5 bases and J lost 11, with 13 bases in between. The CDR3 consists of 13 residues. Germline V gives CDR1 SGHVS, CDR2 FQNEAQ.

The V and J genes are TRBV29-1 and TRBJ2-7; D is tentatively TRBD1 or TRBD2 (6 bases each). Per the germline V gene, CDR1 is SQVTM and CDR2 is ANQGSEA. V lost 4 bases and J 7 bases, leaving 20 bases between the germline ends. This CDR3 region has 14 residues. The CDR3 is CSVGGGRPGREQYF. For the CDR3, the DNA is TGCAGCGTTGGAGGGGGGCGCCCGGGGAGGGAGCAGTACTTC.

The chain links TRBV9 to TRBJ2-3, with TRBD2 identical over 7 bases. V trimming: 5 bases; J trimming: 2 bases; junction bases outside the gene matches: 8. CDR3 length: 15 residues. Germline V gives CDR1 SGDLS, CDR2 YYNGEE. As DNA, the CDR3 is TGTGCCAGCAGTCCCGGGACTAAGAACACAGATACGCAGTATTTT. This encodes CASSPGTKNTDTQYF.

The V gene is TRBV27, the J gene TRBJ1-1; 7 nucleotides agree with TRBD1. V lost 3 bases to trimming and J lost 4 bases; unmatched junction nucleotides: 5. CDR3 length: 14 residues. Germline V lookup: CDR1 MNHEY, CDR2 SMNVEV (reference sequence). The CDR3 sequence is CASSLYRGTTEAFF. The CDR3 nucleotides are TGTGCCAGCAGTTTGTACAGGGGTACCACTGAAGCTTTCTTT.

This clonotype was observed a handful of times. CDR3 protein: CSAGQVNTEAFF. CDR3 DNA sequence: TGCAGCGCCGGACAGGTTAACACTGAAGCTTTCTTT. This chain links TRBV29-1 with TRBJ1-1, with 7 bases aligning to TRBD1. V was pared by 7 bases and J by 2 bases, with 4 bases of the junction left unmatched. Germline lookup yields CDR1 SQVTM and CDR2 ANQGSEA. This CDR3 contains 12 residues.

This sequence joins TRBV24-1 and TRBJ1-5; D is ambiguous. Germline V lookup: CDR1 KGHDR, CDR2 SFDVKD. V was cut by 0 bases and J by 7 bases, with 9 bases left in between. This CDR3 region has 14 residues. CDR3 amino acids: CATSDLKGLQPQHF. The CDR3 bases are TGTGCCACCAGTGATTTGAAGGGTTTGCAGCCCCAGCATTTT.

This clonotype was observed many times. DNA of the CDR3: TGCGCCAGCAGTGATCCAGGGCACGGCTACACCTTC. This gives the protein CASSDPGHGYTF. The V call is TRBV10-2, the J call TRBJ1-2; possibly TRBD1 for D (5 bases). Germline CDR1 reads WSHSY; CDR2 reads SAAADI. V shed 3 bases and J shed 8 bases, with 10 bases lying between them. The CDR3 is 12 amino acids.

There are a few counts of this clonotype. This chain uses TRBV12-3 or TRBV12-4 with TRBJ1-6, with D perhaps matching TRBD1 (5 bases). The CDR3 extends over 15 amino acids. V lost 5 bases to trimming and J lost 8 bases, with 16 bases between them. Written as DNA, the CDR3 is TGTGCCAGCAGTCCCTCGGGATCAGGGTATTCACCCCTCCACTTT. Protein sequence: CASSPSGSGYSPLHF.

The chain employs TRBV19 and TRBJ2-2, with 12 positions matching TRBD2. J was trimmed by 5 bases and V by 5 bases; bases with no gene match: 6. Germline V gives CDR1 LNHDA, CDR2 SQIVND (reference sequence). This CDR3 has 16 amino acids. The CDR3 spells CASSPGLAGKTGELFF. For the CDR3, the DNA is TGTGCCAGTAGTCCGGGACTAGCGGGTAAAACCGGGGAGCTGTTTTTT.

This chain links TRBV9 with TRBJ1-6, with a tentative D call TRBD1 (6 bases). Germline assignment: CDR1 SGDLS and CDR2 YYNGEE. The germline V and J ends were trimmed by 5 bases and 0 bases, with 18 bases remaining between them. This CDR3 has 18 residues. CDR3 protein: CASSLPRQASSYNSPLHF. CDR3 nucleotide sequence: TGTGCCAGCAGTCTACCTAGACAGGCCAGCTCCTATAATTCACCCCTCCACTTT.